Here is one TCR beta chain with its context. The antigen remains undetermined. This sample was included in a study of cytomegalovirus exposure and HLA in healthy donors. Broader study findings: With further analysis later on, most CMV-associated TCR beta chains appeared HLA-restricted.

Primers included in the PCR were 60 Vbeta and 13 Jbeta primers. Measured with immunoSEQ multiplex PCR; TCRdb has only the in-frame clones, and not every one. The repertoire includes approximately 150,000 clones, 75% to 90% of them detected once, and less than 2.5% sits in the top ten. Samples came from healthy bone marrow donors. The germline V gene encodes CDR1 MNHGY and CDR2 SVAAGI. Trimming removed 6 bases from V and 3 bases from J, with 11 bases in between. The CDR3 covers 13 residues. The chain uses TRBV6-9 and TRBJ1-1, with D perhaps TRBD1 (5 bases). The receptor comes from a male donor in good health and CMV-seronegative. The sequencing sample was made of PBMCs. The CDR3 is CASSEGRYTEAFF. CDR3 coding DNA: TGTGCCAGCAGCGAGGGGAGGTACACTGAAGCTTTCTTT.